A selection of T cell receptor beta chains follows, all from one sample in a study of regulatory T cells in long-lasting Graves disease. TCRdb ran MiXCR on the multiplex PCR reads and lists one entry per CDR3 protein. Here the sample spans a few hundred thousand distinct CDR3 sequences, over 20% being singletons. Sequenced material: peripheral blood mononuclear cells (PBMCs), taken when the disease was refractory, from a patient treated with antithyroid drugs. Receptors were obtained from a female donor with Graves disease. CDR3s include the opening cysteine and the closing phenylalanine or tryptophan. A D gene is named only where the DNA matches it firmly. The size field is filled for only some rows; it gives once, few, many or a size class.

>TRBJ2-2|few|TRBD1|TRBV12-3/TRBV12-4
CASKTGTGNTGELFF
TGTGCCAGCAAAACCGGGACAGGGAACACCGGGGAGCTGTTTTTT
>TRBJ2-5|-|TRBD1|TRBV28
CASSSFGTGTETQYF
TGTGCCAGCAGTTCCTTCGGGACAGGGACCGAGACCCAGTACTTC
>TRBJ2-4|many|-|TRBV11-2
CASSLDLANIQYF
TGTGCCAGCAGCTTAGATTTAGCAAACATTCAGTACTTC
>TRBJ2-3|-|TRBD2|TRBV28
CASSSRTSGGSDTQYF
TGTGCCAGCAGTTCCCGGACTAGCGGGGGTTCAGATACGCAGTATTTT
>TRBJ2-2|-|TRBD1|TRBV19
CASGRLGQMNTGELFF
TGTGCCAGTGGCCGGTTGGGACAGATGAACACCGGGGAGCTGTTTTTT
>TRBJ1-1|-|-|TRBV30
CAWENWSTEAFF
TGTGCCTGGGAAAATTGGTCCACTGAAGCTTTCTTT
>TRBJ1-4|-|-|TRBV20-1
CSATLTGTDTNEKLFF
TGCAGTGCGACCCTGACCGGGACGGATACTAATGAAAAACTGTTTTTT
>TRBJ2-5|many|TRBD1|TRBV20-1
CSAAGQGGTQYF
TGCAGTGCCGCAGGACAGGGAGGGACCCAGTACTTC
>TRBJ1-1|many|-|TRBV6-1
CASSEVRAFF
TGTGCCAGCAGTGAGGTACGAGCTTTCTTT
>TRBJ2-2|-|TRBD2|TRBV6-1
CASSVAGGTTGELFF
TGTGCCAGCAGTGTAGCGGGAGGAACCACCGGGGAGCTGTTTTTT
>TRBJ2-1|once|-|TRBV28
CASSLGRGQFF
TGTGCCAGCAGTTTAGGCCGGGGGCAGTTCTTC
>TRBJ2-7|many|TRBD2|TRBV29-1
CSAGTSGYEQYF
TGCAGCGCAGGGACTAGCGGCTACGAGCAGTACTTC
>TRBJ1-2|-|-|TRBV3-1
CASSQEQSYGYTF
TGTGCCAGCAGCCAAGAACAGAGCTATGGCTACACCTTC
>TRBJ2-3|-|TRBD2|TRBV20-1
CSASGRGTDTQYF
TGCAGTGCTAGTGGGAGGGGCACAGATACGCAGTATTTT
>TRBJ2-5|few|-|TRBV18
CASSPADSPQETQYF
TGTGCCAGCTCACCTGCCGACAGTCCACAAGAGACCCAGTACTTC
>TRBJ2-2|-|-|TRBV7-7
CASSLRVGPNTGELFF
TGTGCTAGCAGCTTACGGGTAGGGCCCAACACCGGGGAGCTGTTTTTT
>TRBJ2-1|-|-|TRBV3-1
CASRAGSSYNEQFF
TGTGCCAGCAGGGCGGGAAGCTCCTACAATGAGCAGTTCTTC
>TRBJ2-7|-|TRBD1|TRBV4-2
CASSQGRTGMSYEQYF
TGTGCCAGCAGCCAAGGGAGGACAGGGATGTCCTACGAGCAGTACTTC
>TRBJ2-7|-|TRBD1|TRBV2
CASRYRDRGYEQYF
TGTGCCAGCAGATACCGGGACAGGGGTTACGAGCAGTACTTC
>TRBJ2-5|-|-|TRBV4-1
CASSQATAGTQETQYF
TGCGCCAGCAGCCAGGCTACGGCGGGGACCCAAGAGACCCAGTACTTC
>TRBJ1-2|-|-|TRBV6-2/TRBV6-3
CASSEIRTVTRQYGYTF
TGTGCCAGCAGCGAAATACGGACGGTAACGAGGCAATATGGCTACACCTTC
>TRBJ2-7|many|-|TRBV30
CAWSVGTRGEQYF
TGTGCCTGGAGTGTAGGAACAAGAGGCGAGCAGTACTTC
>TRBJ1-1|-|-|TRBV28
CASSFESDTETFF
TGTGCCAGCAGTTTTGAAAGTGACACTGAAACTTTCTTT
>TRBJ2-1|once|-|TRBV28
CASSLAGSDNEQFF
TGTGCCAGCAGTTTAGCGGGGTCGGACAATGAGCAGTTCTTC
>TRBJ2-7|many|-|TRBV28
CASSLSNEQYF
TGTGCCAGCAGTTTGTCCAACGAGCAGTACTTC
>TRBJ1-5|many|TRBD1|TRBV12-3/TRBV12-4
CASSLGDRQRGQPQHF
TGTGCCAGCAGTTTAGGGGACAGGCAACGGGGTCAGCCCCAGCATTTT
>TRBJ2-7|-|TRBD1|TRBV12-3/TRBV12-4
CASSLGQGLQEQYF
TGTGCCAGCAGTCTGGGACAGGGCCTCCAAGAGCAGTACTTC
>TRBJ1-2|few|-|TRBV6-1
CASSGRNYGYTF
TGTGCCAGCAGCGGCAGAAACTATGGCTACACCTTC
>TRBJ2-5|once|-|TRBV7-3
CASSLLGGSLETQYF
TGTGCCAGCAGCTTATTGGGTGGGTCCCTAGAGACCCAGTACTTC
>TRBJ2-3|few|-|TRBV11-2
CASSLENQGGDTQYF
TGTGCCAGCAGCTTAGAGAATCAGGGTGGAGATACGCAGTATTTT
>TRBJ1-5|few|-|TRBV6-5
CASSSGRSPNQPQHF
TGTGCCAGCAGTTCAGGTCGCAGCCCCAATCAGCCCCAGCATTTT
>TRBJ2-7|many|-|TRBV29-1
CSVERDDSYEQYF
TGCAGCGTTGAGCGGGACGACTCCTACGAGCAGTACTTC
>TRBJ2-1|-|TRBD2|TRBV20-1
CSADSSAGRLNEQFF
TGCAGTGCCGATTCCTCAGCCGGGAGGCTCAATGAGCAGTTCTTC
>TRBJ2-7|-|-|TRBV6-5
CASSSYEKKSYEQYF
TGTGCCAGCAGTTCATACGAAAAAAAGTCCTACGAGCAGTACTTC
>TRBJ2-4|-|TRBD1|TRBV5-1
CASSLGQGLGSKNIQYF
TGCGCCAGCAGCTTGGGACAGGGGTTGGGATCCAAAAACATTCAGTACTTC
>TRBJ1-1|many|-|TRBV5-1
CASSLAHSLNTEAFF
TGTGCCAGCAGCTTGGCCCACAGCTTGAACACTGAAGCTTTCTTT
>TRBJ1-1|many|TRBD1|TRBV12-3/TRBV12-4
CASSLRQGTEAFF
TGTGCCAGCAGTCTGCGACAGGGCACTGAAGCTTTCTTT
>TRBJ2-2|-|-|TRBV20-1
CSARAPTGELFF
TGCAGTGCTAGAGCCCCTACCGGGGAGCTGTTTTTT
>TRBJ1-1|many|-|TRBV6-1
CASSREGGRTEAFF
TGTGCCAGCAGTCGGGAGGGGGGACGTACTGAAGCTTTCTTT
>TRBJ2-7|many|-|TRBV5-1
CASSLGRVGTYEQYF
TGCGCCAGCAGCTTGGGCAGGGTAGGGACCTACGAGCAGTACTTC
>TRBJ2-5|many|-|TRBV12-3/TRBV12-4
CASRESGTPLETQYF
TGTGCCAGCAGAGAGTCCGGGACTCCCCTCGAGACCCAGTACTTC
>TRBJ2-2|-|TRBD2|TRBV7-3
CASSSGSDAGELFF
TGTGCCAGCAGTAGCGGGAGTGACGCCGGGGAGCTGTTTTTT
>TRBJ1-1|few|-|TRBV29-1
CSVEVYSGTEAFF
TGCAGCGTTGAAGTTTACTCCGGGACAGAAGCTTTCTTT
>TRBJ1-5|few|TRBD1|TRBV6-1
CASKSGGSGNQPQHF
TGTGCCAGCAAGTCAGGGGGCAGCGGCAATCAGCCCCAGCATTTT
>TRBJ2-7|few|-|TRBV7-2
CASSLDTRIGAYEQYF
TGTGCCAGCAGCTTAGATACCCGGATAGGGGCCTACGAGCAGTACTTC
>TRBJ2-7|-|-|TRBV9
CASSVDEGGASYEQYF
TGTGCCAGCAGCGTAGATGAGGGGGGCGCCTCCTACGAGCAGTACTTC
>TRBJ2-6|few|TRBD1|TRBV10-3
CAIGDSLSSGANVLTF
TGTGCCATCGGGGACAGCTTAAGCTCTGGGGCCAACGTCCTGACTTTC
>TRBJ1-4|many|-|TRBV2
CASNPDGGVNEKLFF
TGTGCCAGCAATCCCGATGGGGGAGTTAATGAAAAACTGTTTTTT
>TRBJ1-1|many|-|TRBV6-1
CASAAAMNTEAFF
TGTGCCAGCGCGGCAGCCATGAACACTGAAGCTTTCTTT
>TRBJ1-2|-|TRBD1|TRBV3-1
CASSHGAGGAGYTF
TGTGCCAGCAGCCATGGGGCAGGGGGGGCTGGCTACACCTTC
>TRBJ1-1|many|TRBD1|TRBV5-5
CASSEGQRHYRAFF
TGTGCCAGCAGCGAGGGACAGAGACATTACCGAGCTTTCTTT
>TRBJ2-7|-|-|TRBV30
CAWSPYRGLWLAGSSGTYEQYF
TGTGCCTGGAGTCCCTACAGGGGGCTATGGCTAGCGGGATCCTCCGGCACCTACGAGCAGTACTTC
>TRBJ2-4|many|-|TRBV11-2
CASSLGSFRDKKNIQYF
TGTGCCAGCAGCTTAGGGAGTTTTCGCGATAAGAAAAACATTCAGTACTTC
>TRBJ2-1|once|TRBD2|TRBV6-1
CASSGTSVNEQFF
TGTGCCAGCAGTGGCACTAGCGTCAATGAGCAGTTCTTC